These T cell receptor beta chains were read from a single sample in a study of blood T cell repertoires in COVID-19. TCRdb's copy holds only in-frame clones and misses some; the assay was immunoSEQ multiplex PCR. The sample records some 150,000 clones, 87% being singletons. Sequenced sample: peripheral blood. All receptors come from a woman aged 40 to 55 with acute or convalescent COVID-19. The CDR3 runs from the conserved cysteine through the conserved F or W. A D gene is named only where the DNA matches it firmly. Size is omitted from some rows. Given values are once, few, many or a class for expanded clones.

v_call: TRBV11-1
d_call: TRBD1
j_call: TRBJ1-2
clone_size: NA
cdr3_aa: CASSPGTGSNYGYTF
cdr3_nt: TGTGCCAGCAGCCCCGGGACAGGGTCTAACTATGGCTACACCTTC

v_call: TRBV7-8
d_call: NA
j_call: TRBJ1-3
clone_size: NA
cdr3_aa: CASSFGVGGNTIYF
cdr3_nt: TGTGCCAGCAGCTTTGGAGTGGGTGGAAACACCATATATTTT

v_call: TRBV7-9
d_call: TRBD2
j_call: TRBJ2-1
clone_size: NA
cdr3_aa: CASEGTTTSNEQFF
cdr3_nt: TGTGCCAGCGAGGGGACTACCACGTCAAATGAGCAGTTCTTC

v_call: TRBV4-2
d_call: NA
j_call: TRBJ2-2
clone_size: NA
cdr3_aa: CASSQVLLTGELFF
cdr3_nt: TGTGCCAGCAGCCAAGTTTTATTAACCGGGGAGCTGTTTTTT

v_call: TRBV3-1/TRBV3-2
d_call: TRBD2
j_call: TRBJ2-5
clone_size: NA
cdr3_aa: CASSPRAGLAGETQYF
cdr3_nt: TGTGCCAGCAGCCCCCGAGCGGGACTAGCGGGGGAGACCCAGTACTTC

v_call: TRBV7-2
d_call: NA
j_call: TRBJ2-7
clone_size: once
cdr3_aa: CASSLDAWRGSSYEQYF
cdr3_nt: TGTGCCAGCAGCTTAGATGCTTGGCGGGGAAGCTCCTACGAGCAGTACTTC

v_call: TRBV3-1/TRBV3-2
d_call: TRBD1
j_call: TRBJ1-2
clone_size: NA
cdr3_aa: CASSPRVRTGSGGYTF
cdr3_nt: TGTGCCAGCAGCCCACGTGTCAGGACAGGGAGTGGTGGCTACACCTTC

v_call: TRBV19
d_call: TRBD1
j_call: TRBJ1-2
clone_size: NA
cdr3_aa: CASSTLTGSDYGYTF
cdr3_nt: TGTGCCAGTAGTACGTTGACAGGGTCGGACTATGGCTACACCTTC

v_call: TRBV7-2
d_call: NA
j_call: TRBJ1-3
clone_size: NA
cdr3_aa: CASSFTVSNRESRNTIYF
cdr3_nt: TGTGCCAGCAGCTTCACCGTTTCCAACAGGGAGAGTAGAAACACCATATATTTT

v_call: TRBV7-2
d_call: NA
j_call: TRBJ1-5
clone_size: NA
cdr3_aa: CASSFSPRLNQPQHF
cdr3_nt: TGTGCCAGCAGCTTCTCGCCCCGACTCAATCAGCCCCAGCATTTT

v_call: TRBV10-1
d_call: TRBD1
j_call: TRBJ1-1
clone_size: NA
cdr3_aa: CASSEGTGFTEAFF
cdr3_nt: TGCGCCAGCAGTGAAGGGACAGGGTTCACTGAAGCTTTCTTT

v_call: TRBV10-3
d_call: TRBD1
j_call: TRBJ1-4
clone_size: NA
cdr3_aa: CAISELPGQTNEKLFF
cdr3_nt: TGTGCCATCAGTGAGCTCCCGGGACAGACTAATGAAAAACTGTTTTTT

v_call: TRBV5-1
d_call: TRBD1
j_call: TRBJ2-2
clone_size: NA
cdr3_aa: CASSHLQGAVGELFF
cdr3_nt: TGCGCCAGCAGCCACCTCCAGGGGGCGGTCGGGGAGCTGTTTTTT

v_call: TRBV27
d_call: NA
j_call: TRBJ2-7
clone_size: NA
cdr3_aa: CASSLFPDSYEQYF
cdr3_nt: TGTGCCAGCAGTTTATTCCCAGACTCCTACGAGCAGTACTTC

v_call: TRBV28
d_call: TRBD1
j_call: TRBJ1-4
clone_size: NA
cdr3_aa: CASSSGQGGKLFF
cdr3_nt: TGTGCCAGCAGCTCGGGACAGGGCGGAAAACTGTTTTTT

v_call: TRBV12-2
d_call: NA
j_call: TRBJ1-1
clone_size: NA
cdr3_aa: CASRTGKVNTEAFF
cdr3_nt: TGTGCAAGTCGCACCGGGAAGGTGAACACTGAAGCTTTCTTT

v_call: TRBV7-3
d_call: TRBD1
j_call: TRBJ1-2
clone_size: few
cdr3_aa: CASSSDRGEGYTF
cdr3_nt: TGTGCCAGCAGCAGCGACAGGGGAGAAGGCTACACCTTC

v_call: TRBV4-1
d_call: TRBD2
j_call: TRBJ2-1
clone_size: NA
cdr3_aa: CASSQERGSGTYNEQFF
cdr3_nt: TGCGCCAGCAGCCAAGAGAGGGGTAGCGGGACCTACAATGAGCAGTTCTTC

v_call: TRBV9
d_call: NA
j_call: TRBJ1-6
clone_size: NA
cdr3_aa: CASSVQGLNGNSPLHF
cdr3_nt: TGTGCCAGCAGCGTACAGGGGTTGAATGGTAATTCACCCCTCCACTTT

v_call: TRBV7-9
d_call: NA
j_call: TRBJ2-3
clone_size: NA
cdr3_aa: CASSPHTDTQYF
cdr3_nt: TGTGCCAGCAGCCCCCACACAGATACGCAGTATTTT

v_call: TRBV5-4
d_call: TRBD1
j_call: TRBJ1-1
clone_size: NA
cdr3_aa: CASSLAWAGGTSDTEAFF
cdr3_nt: TGTGCCAGCAGCTTGGCCTGGGCAGGGGGGACGAGTGACACTGAAGCTTTCTTT

v_call: TRBV6-5
d_call: NA
j_call: TRBJ1-2
clone_size: NA
cdr3_aa: CASSYLLGYGYTF
cdr3_nt: TGTGCCAGCAGTTACTTACTAGGGTATGGCTACACCTTC

v_call: TRBV30
d_call: NA
j_call: TRBJ2-7
clone_size: NA
cdr3_aa: CAWRIGGEQYF
cdr3_nt: TGTGCCTGGAGAATCGGAGGGGAGCAGTACTTC

v_call: TRBV30
d_call: TRBD2
j_call: TRBJ2-3
clone_size: medium-sized
cdr3_aa: CAWSFPTGGRHTQYF
cdr3_nt: TGTGCCTGGAGTTTTCCAACCGGGGGGAGGCATACGCAGTATTTT

v_call: TRBV24-1
d_call: NA
j_call: TRBJ2-3
clone_size: once
cdr3_aa: CATSDRLRRGTDTQYF
cdr3_nt: TGTGCCACCAGTGATAGACTCCGGCGGGGCACAGATACGCAGTATTTT

v_call: TRBV27
d_call: TRBD1
j_call: TRBJ2-1
clone_size: few
cdr3_aa: CASSPHRGKSSYNEQFF
cdr3_nt: TGTGCCAGCAGTCCCCACAGGGGTAAGAGCTCCTACAATGAGCAGTTCTTC

v_call: TRBV3-1/TRBV3-2
d_call: NA
j_call: TRBJ1-2
clone_size: NA
cdr3_aa: CASSLLSGSLNYGYTF
cdr3_nt: TGTGCCAGCAGCCTGCTTAGTGGGAGCCTAAACTATGGCTACACCTTC

v_call: TRBV4-3
d_call: TRBD2
j_call: TRBJ2-2
clone_size: once
cdr3_aa: CASSQDPGLAGSGELFF
cdr3_nt: TGCGCCAGCAGCCAAGATCCCGGACTAGCTGGATCCGGGGAGCTGTTTTTT

v_call: TRBV19
d_call: NA
j_call: TRBJ1-5
clone_size: once
cdr3_aa: CASRKEGRGNQPQHF
cdr3_nt: TGTGCCAGTAGAAAGGAGGGGCGAGGGAATCAGCCCCAGCATTTT

v_call: TRBV7-9
d_call: TRBD1
j_call: TRBJ1-2
clone_size: NA
cdr3_aa: CASSWDRVGYTF
cdr3_nt: TGTGCCAGCAGCTGGGACAGGGTGGGCTACACCTTC

v_call: TRBV6-5
d_call: NA
j_call: TRBJ1-2
clone_size: NA
cdr3_aa: CASSYSNSVPNYGYTF
cdr3_nt: TGTGCCAGCAGTTACTCGAATAGCGTTCCTAACTATGGCTACACCTTC